This T cell receptor beta chain was recovered during a study of blood T cell repertoires in COVID-19. Looking at the study overall: The United States, Italy and Spain supplied acute and convalescent COVID-19 samples.

This clone was seen just once. In germline, CDR1 is LNHNV, CDR2 YYDKDF (reference sequence). The CDR3 is made up of 17 amino acids. V was clipped by 2 bases and J by 0 bases; unmatched bases: 7. Here immunoSEQ multiplex PCR was the method, and the copy in TCRdb shows in-frame clones only, minus some. The repertoire holds under 150,000 clones, with about nine tenths as singletons. Sequencing was done on a sample of peripheral blood. The source is a man aged 50 to 60 with active COVID-19. The chain uses TRBV15 and TRBJ1-1; 9 bases align to TRBD1. In DNA, the CDR3 is TGTGCCACCAGCAGATACACAGGGGGCGGATTGAACACTGAAGCTTTCTTT. It encodes CATSRYTGGGLNTEAFF.